This T cell receptor (beta chain) was retrieved from a study of cytomegalovirus exposure and HLA in healthy donors. Regarding this clone: What it binds is unknown.

Healthy people donating bone marrow made up the donors. The V gene end was trimmed by 3 bases and the J gene end by 14 bases; junction bases not matched to a gene: 7. Germline V gene data show CDR1 as SQVTM and CDR2 as ANQGSEA. This CDR3 has 13 amino acids. Study-wide points: Researchers catalogued roughly 150 TCR beta chains as cytomegalovirus-associated.

The primer mix had 60 Vbeta and 13 Jbeta primers. Clones were sequenced by immunoSEQ multiplex PCR, and TCRdb holds only the in-frame ones, with some missing. In the table there are around 120,000 clones, about 73% of which are singletons. The V and J genes are TRBV29-1 and TRBJ2-3, with 14 nucleotides matching TRBD2. The clonotype comes from a woman aged 40 to 55 in good health and CMV-seronegative. Sample: PBMCs. The chain's CDR3 is CSVDPGLAGDMYF. CDR3 coding DNA: TGCAGCGTTGACCCGGGACTAGCGGGAGATATGTATTTT.